The 22 T cell receptor beta chains below all came from one sample that was sequenced in a study of cytomegalovirus exposure and HLA in healthy donors. PCR used 60 Vbeta primers and 13 Jbeta primers. The data were produced by immunoSEQ multiplex PCR, yet TCRdb's version contains in-frame clones alone and is incomplete. The sample shows roughly 290,000 clones, around 90% of them seen only once. Sequences were obtained from PBMCs. The receptors come from a woman aged 18 to 35 in good health and CMV-seronegative.

The V gene is TRBV5-6, the J gene TRBJ1-1, with a weak D call TRBD1 (5 bases). The germline V gene has CDR1 SGHDT and CDR2 YYEEEE. Trimming cost V 0 bases and J 3 bases, with 15 bases left between them. The CDR3 runs 16 residues. The CDR3 DNA reads as TGTGCCAGCAGCTTGGCTGGGGGGAAAAGCGACACTGAAGCTTTCTTT. This codes for CASSLAGGKSDTEAFF. Full variable domain (remainder filled in from reference TRBV5-6 and TRBJ1-1): DAGVTQSPTHLIKTRGQQVTLRCSPKSGHDTVSWYQQALGQGPQFIFQYYEEEERQRGNFPDRFSGHQFPNYSSELNVNALLLGDSALYLCASSLAGGKSDTEAFFGQGTRLTVV.

V gene TRBV29-1 combines with J gene TRBJ1-4; 7 positions match TRBD1. V lost 6 bases, J lost 6 bases, and 7 bases stayed unmatched. The CDR3 has 13 amino acids. Germline CDR1 reads SQVTM; CDR2 reads ANQGSEA. The CDR3 protein is CSVLTGSDEKLFF. The CDR3 coding sequence is TGCAGCGTATTGACAGGGAGTGATGAAAAACTGTTTTTT.

This clone was recorded at least ten times. This sequence joins TRBV4-2 and TRBJ2-6; no reliable D call. The length of the CDR3 is 15 residues. V was shortened by 2 bases and J by 1 base, with 6 bases between the two germline ends. The V gene's germline CDR1 is LGHNA and CDR2 YNFKEQ. The CDR3 DNA reads TGTGCCAGCAGCCAATCCAGTTCTGGGGCCAACGTCCTGACTTTC. Translating gives CASSQSSSGANVLTF.

The chain links TRBV2 to TRBJ2-3, with a tentative D call TRBD1 (5 bases). Trimming removed 6 bases from V and 2 bases from J, with 15 bases in between. Germline V lookup: CDR1 SNHLY, CDR2 FYNNEI. The CDR3 consists of 15 residues. The CDR3 spells CASRDTGRVTDTQYF. The DNA for the CDR3 is TGTGCCAGCAGAGACACAGGACGTGTCACAGATACGCAGTATTTT. The complete variable domain, with remaining parts taken from reference TRBV2 and TRBJ2-3, reads EPEVTQTPSHQVTQMGQEVILRCVPISNHLYFYWYRQILGQKVEFLVSFYNNEISEKSEIFDDQFSVERPDGSNFTLKIRSTKLEDSAMYFCASRDTGRVTDTQYFGPGTRLTVL.

The chain has TRBV5-4 and TRBJ1-2; 7 bases align to TRBD1. The CDR3 loop spans 16 amino acids. Germline loops: CDR1 SGHNT, CDR2 YYREEE (reference sequence). Losses at the gene ends were 4 bases for V and 1 base for J; bases not matched to a gene: 10. The CDR3 loop reads CASSDRGQLGNYGYTF. The CDR3 nucleotides are TGTGCCAGCAGCGACCGGGGACAGCTGGGTAACTATGGCTACACCTTC.

The chain combines TRBV27 with TRBJ2-6, with TRBD2 as a possible D gene (6 bases). CDR3 size: 19 residues. V lost 0 bases to trimming and J lost 0 bases, with 15 bases between them. The germline CDR1 and CDR2 sequences are MNHEY and SMNVEV (reference sequence). The CDR3 spells CASSLSVPSDYSGANVLTF. As DNA, the CDR3 is TGTGCCAGCAGTTTATCAGTCCCCTCGGACTACTCTGGGGCCAACGTCCTGACTTTC.

The genes are TRBV19 and TRBJ1-4; D is undetermined. The ends were cut back, 3 bases at V and 4 bases at J, with 9 bases in the middle. The CDR3 contains 14 residues. Germline lookup yields CDR1 LNHDA and CDR2 SQIVND (reference sequence). CDR3 region: CASSIPRHNEKLFF. The CDR3 bases are TGTGCCAGTAGTATCCCGCGGCATAATGAAAAACTGTTTTTT.

This chain uses TRBV7-2 with TRBJ2-1, with 7 bases that match TRBD2. CDR3 length: 15 amino acids. V lost 5 bases and J lost 4; bases outside the gene matches: 8. Germline lookup yields CDR1 SGHTA and CDR2 FQGNSA. In nucleotides, the CDR3 is TGTGCCAGCAGCCGAAGCGGGGTGGTTTACAATGAGCAGTTCTTC. This encodes CASSRSGVVYNEQFF.

The rearrangement links TRBV2 to TRBJ1-4; D is unresolved. Trimming removed 3 bases from V and 0 bases from J, with 8 bases in between. CDR3 size: 15 residues. The V gene's germline CDR1 is SNHLY and CDR2 FYNNEI. CDR3 nucleotides: TGTGCCAGCAGTGATCGGGGTACAACTAATGAAAAACTGTTTTTT. Encoded protein: CASSDRGTTNEKLFF.

This clone has a single count. The sample carries other DNA sequences with the same CDR3. The chain couples TRBV11-2 to TRBJ2-3; possible D gene TRBD2, 5 bases. Deletions cut 0 bases from V and 5 bases from J, with 6 bases between. Looked up from germline, CDR1 is SGHAT and CDR2 is FQNNGV. The CDR3 consists of 13 residues. As DNA, the CDR3 is TGTGCCAGCAGCTTAGATCGGGGAGATACGCAGTATTTT. It specifies CASSLDRGDTQYF. The variable domain in full, completed from reference TRBV11-2 and TRBJ2-3, reads EAGVAQSPRYKIIEKRQSVAFWCNPISGHATLYWYQQILGQGPKLLIQFQNNGVVDDSQLPKDRFSAERLKGVDSTLKIQPAKLEDSAVYLCASSLDRGDTQYFGPGTRLTVL.

The chain carries TRBV27 and TRBJ1-1; D is unclear. Germline V gene lookup returns CDR1 MNHEY and CDR2 SMNVEV (reference sequence). The CDR3 runs 15 residues. V shed 1 base and J shed 0 bases, with 9 bases lying between them. CDR3 in DNA: TGTGCCAGCAGTTTATATAAAGAGTTGAACACTGAAGCTTTCTTT. This sequence encodes CASSLYKELNTEAFF.

V gene TRBV2 combines with J gene TRBJ1-2, with a weak D call TRBD1 (6 bases). The CDR3 totals 10 residues. The germline V gene encodes CDR1 SNHLY and CDR2 FYNNEI. The ends were cut back, 8 bases at V and 8 bases at J, with 9 bases in the middle. The CDR3 sequence: CASDRRGYTF. The DNA for the CDR3 is TGTGCCAGCGACAGGAGGGGCTACACCTTC.

The chain links TRBV5-6 to TRBJ2-7; 10 nucleotides align to TRBD2. CDR1 is SGHDT and CDR2 is YYEEEE in the germline V gene. V lost 0 bases and J lost 3; bases outside the gene matches: 6. The CDR3 loop spans 16 amino acids. The CDR3: CASSLVQRGGRYEQYF. CDR3 DNA sequence: TGTGCCAGCAGCTTGGTCCAGCGGGGGGGCCGCTACGAGCAGTACTTC.

This chain uses TRBV6-5 with TRBJ1-1, with TRBD1 as a possible D gene (5 bases). Germline assignment: CDR1 MNHEY and CDR2 SVGAGI. V shed 5 bases and J shed 6 bases, with 13 bases lying between them. The CDR3 contains 13 residues. DNA of the CDR3: TGTGCCAGCAGTGTCGGGGGAGGCGCTGAAGCTTTCTTT. Translated: CASSVGGGAEAFF.

Points on this clone: Other DNA sequences in this specimen translate into the identical CDR3. The rearrangement uses TRBV27 and TRBJ1-6; 9 nucleotides match TRBD1. There are 16 residues in the CDR3. V lost 5 bases and J lost 8; bases outside the gene matches: 10. Per germline, CDR1 MNHEY and CDR2 SMNVEV (reference sequence). The CDR3 region is CASSTPTGGRYSPLHF. CDR3 sequence (DNA): TGTGCCAGCAGTACTCCCACAGGGGGCAGATATTCACCCCTCCACTTT.

In DNA, the CDR3 is TGTGCCGGCTCTCGCCCCCGACCCCAGGGGGCGAACACTGAAGCTTTCTTT. Translating it yields CAGSRPRPQGANTEAFF. The gene calls are TRBV11-3 and TRBJ1-1; 8 bases align to TRBD1. The CDR3 has 17 residues. Germline CDR1 and CDR2: SGHNT and YENEEA. J lost 1 base, V lost 11 bases, and 18 bases had no gene match. Full variable domain (remainder filled in from reference TRBV11-3 and TRBJ1-1): EAGVVQSPRYKIIEKKQPVAFWCNPISGHNTLYWYLQNLGQGPELLIRYENEEAVDDSQLPKDRFSAERLKGVDSTLKIQPAELGDSAVYLCAGSRPRPQGANTEAFFGQGTRLTVV.

In its sample, this clone was seen once. The chain joins TRBV2 to TRBJ1-1; D is uncertain. V lost 11 bases to trimming and J lost 4 bases, with 17 bases between them. CDR1 and CDR2 from the germline V gene are SNHLY and FYNNEI. This CDR3 contains 13 residues. The CDR3 nucleotides read TGTGCCTGCTGGACTGGGGTAGGCACTGAAGCTTTCTTT. Translation gives CACWTGVGTEAFF.

The chain employs TRBV18 and TRBJ1-1; D might be TRBD1 (6 bases). V lost 6 bases and J 3 bases, leaving 14 bases between the germline ends. The CDR3 is made up of 14 amino acids. CDR1 and CDR2 (germline): KGHSH, LQKENI. The CDR3 region has the DNA TGTGCCAGCTCCTCCGGGGGGGGCGACACTGAAGCTTTCTTT. It yields the protein CASSSGGGDTEAFF.

V and J are TRBV29-1 and TRBJ2-5, with a possible D match to TRBD1 (6 bases). The germline gives CDR1 SQVTM, CDR2 ANQGSEA. CDR3 length: 12 residues. Trimming shortened V by 4 bases and J by 5 bases, and 11 bases separated the two germline ends. The CDR3 sequence is CSVARGSETQYF. CDR3 in DNA: TGCAGCGTTGCCAGGGGATCGGAGACCCAGTACTTC. Looking up the rest from reference TRBV29-1 and TRBJ2-5 gives the full variable domain: SAVISQKPSRDICQRGTSLTIQCQVDSQVTMMFWYRQQPGQSLTLIATANQGSEATYESGFVIDKFPISRPNLTFSTLTVSNMSPEDSSIYLCSVARGSETQYFGPGTRLLVL.

This sequence joins TRBV5-4 and TRBJ1-1; 8 positions match TRBD1. The CDR3 totals 16 residues. Germline V gene data show CDR1 as SGHNT and CDR2 as YYREEE (reference sequence). J gave up 4 bases and V 4 bases, and 12 bases lay outside the gene matches. CDR3 in amino acids: CASSPGQGRDGTEAFF. In nucleotides, the CDR3 is TGTGCCAGCAGCCCAGGACAGGGACGGGATGGCACTGAAGCTTTCTTT.

This rearrangement joins TRBV5-4 to TRBJ2-2, with a possible D match to TRBD1 (5 bases). Trimming left V 2 bases short and J 3 bases short, with 11 bases between. Looked up from germline, CDR1 is SGHNT and CDR2 is YYREEE (reference sequence). This CDR3 region has 15 residues. CDR3 region: CASSFSTDYTGELFF. The CDR3 DNA reads as TGTGCCAGCAGCTTCTCGACAGATTACACCGGGGAGCTGTTTTTT. Together with reference TRBV5-4 and TRBJ2-2, the CDR3 gives the full variable domain: ETGVTQSPTHLIKTRGQQVTLRCSSQSGHNTVSWYQQALGQGPQFIFQYYREEENGRGNFPPRFSGLQFPNYSSELNVNALELDDSALYLCASSFSTDYTGELFFGEGSRLTVL.

This sequence joins TRBV6-5 and TRBJ2-4; TRBD1 might be the D (6 bases). Germline-derived CDR1 and CDR2 are MNHEY and SVGAGI. V lost 2 bases to trimming and J lost 0 bases, with 11 bases between them. There are 16 residues in the CDR3. CDR3 DNA sequence: TGTGCCAGCAGTTACACCTCGGACAGAGCCAAAAACATTCAGTACTTC. This translates into CASSYTSDRAKNIQYF.